These 4 T cell receptor beta chains were all obtained from the same sample, sequenced in a study of beta chain features in type 1 diabetes. Sequenced material consisted of expressed TCRB transcripts (all of the isolated RNA was reverse transcribed). Clones were sequenced by immunoSEQ multiplex PCR, and TCRdb holds only the in-frame ones, with some missing. Of approximately 150,000 clones in the sample, 8.5% to 12% were seen once. The material sequenced was naive CD4+ T cells from blood. These receptors originate from a man younger than 35 in good health.

The J gene is TRBJ1-6, the V gene TRBV9, with 9 bases lining up with TRBD1. This CDR3 is 14 amino acids long. J gave up 14 bases and V 0 bases, and 6 bases lay outside the gene matches. Germline values: CDR1 SGDLS, CDR2 YYNGEE. CDR3 DNA sequence: TGTGCCAGCAGCGTAGTAGGGACAGGGACGGCCCTCCACTTT. Translated: CASSVVGTGTALHF. The whole variable domain, filled in from reference TRBV9 and TRBJ1-6, reads DSGVTQTPKHLITATGQRVTLRCSPRSGDLSVYWYQQSLDQGLQFLIQYYNGEERAKGNILERFSAQQFPDLHSELNLSSLELGDSALYFCASSVVGTGTALHFGNGTRLTVT.

Of note for this clone: At one end the junction does not follow the germline gene, possibly because of a read error. The chain employs TRBV18 and TRBJ2-7; 14 bases are shared with TRBD2. Per germline, CDR1 KGHSH and CDR2 LQKENI. CDR3 length equals 12 residues. CDR3 DNA sequence: TGTGCCAGCTCACCACCGGGACTAGCGGGGGTTTTC. This translates into CASSPPGLAGVF.

This clone was seen a few times. The rearrangement links TRBV19 to TRBJ2-5; D not certain. The CDR3 length is 11 residues. Trimming cost V 6 bases and J 5 bases, with 7 bases left between them. Per the germline V gene, CDR1 is LNHDA and CDR2 is SQIVND (reference sequence). CDR3 sequence (DNA): TGTGCCAGTAGGCAGTGGGAGACCCAGTACTTC. Translating it yields CASRQWETQYF.

This clone was counted between two and nine times. V and J are TRBV25-1 and TRBJ2-5; tentatively, D is TRBD1 (6 bases). The CDR3 has 14 amino acids. Germline CDR1 and CDR2: MGHDK and SYGVNS. V lost 10 bases to trimming and J lost 5 bases, with 20 bases between them. For the CDR3, the DNA is TGTGCCACCCAACCGGGACACCCGACGGAGACCCAGTACTTC. This codes for CATQPGHPTETQYF.